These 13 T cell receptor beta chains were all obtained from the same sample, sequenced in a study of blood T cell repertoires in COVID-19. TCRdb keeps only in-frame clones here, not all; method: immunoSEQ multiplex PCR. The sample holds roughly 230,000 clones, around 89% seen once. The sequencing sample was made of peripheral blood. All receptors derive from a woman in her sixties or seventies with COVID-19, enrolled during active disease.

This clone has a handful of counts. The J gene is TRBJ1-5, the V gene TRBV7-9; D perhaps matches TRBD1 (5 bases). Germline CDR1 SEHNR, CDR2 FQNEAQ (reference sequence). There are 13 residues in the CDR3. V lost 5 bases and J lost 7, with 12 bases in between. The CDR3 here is CASSPPGGQPQHF. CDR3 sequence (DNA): TGTGCCAGCAGCCCCCCGGGGGGACAGCCCCAGCATTTT.

The CDR3 spells CAWSVLGQGLGQYF. The CDR3 bases are TGTGCCTGGAGTGTTTTGGGACAGGGGTTAGGGCAGTACTTC. The chain combines TRBV30 with TRBJ2-7; 10 bases agree with TRBD1. The CDR3 totals 14 residues. CDR1 and CDR2 from the germline V gene are GTSNPN and SVGIG (reference sequence). After removal of 0 bases from V and 9 bases from J, the junction contained 8 bases not matched to a gene.

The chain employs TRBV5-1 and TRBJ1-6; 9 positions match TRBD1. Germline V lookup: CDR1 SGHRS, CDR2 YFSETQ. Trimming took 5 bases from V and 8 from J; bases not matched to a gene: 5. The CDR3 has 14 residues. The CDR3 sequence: CASRRDRVDSPLHF. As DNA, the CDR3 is TGCGCCAGCAGAAGGGACAGGGTAGATTCACCCCTCCACTTT.

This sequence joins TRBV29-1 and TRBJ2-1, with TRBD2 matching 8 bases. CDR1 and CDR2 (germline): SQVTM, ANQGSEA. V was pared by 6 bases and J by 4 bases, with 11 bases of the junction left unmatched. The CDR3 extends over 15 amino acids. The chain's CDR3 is CSVGRGAVVYNEQFF. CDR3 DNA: TGCAGCGTCGGGCGGGGGGCAGTCGTTTACAATGAGCAGTTCTTC.

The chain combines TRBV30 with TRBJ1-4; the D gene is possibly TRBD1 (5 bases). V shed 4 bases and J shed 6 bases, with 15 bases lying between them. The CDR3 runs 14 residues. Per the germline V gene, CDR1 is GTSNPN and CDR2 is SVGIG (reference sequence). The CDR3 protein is CAWTEGMGHEKLFF. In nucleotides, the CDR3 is TGTGCCTGGACGGAGGGGATGGGGCATGAAAAACTGTTTTTT. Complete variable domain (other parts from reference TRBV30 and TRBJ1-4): SQTIHQWPATLVQPVGSPLSLECTVEGTSNPNLYWYRQAAGRGLQLLFYSVGIGQISSEVPQNLSASRPQDRQFILSSKKLLLSDSGFYLCAWTEGMGHEKLFFGSGTQLSVL.

The CDR3 here is CVYMGGVYQETQYF. The CDR3 DNA reads as TGTGTCTATATGGGGGGAGTGTACCAAGAGACCCAGTACTTC. This chain connects TRBV2 to TRBJ2-5; D is perhaps TRBD2 (6 bases). Germline V CDR1 and CDR2: SNHLY, FYNNEI. The CDR3 extends over 14 amino acids.

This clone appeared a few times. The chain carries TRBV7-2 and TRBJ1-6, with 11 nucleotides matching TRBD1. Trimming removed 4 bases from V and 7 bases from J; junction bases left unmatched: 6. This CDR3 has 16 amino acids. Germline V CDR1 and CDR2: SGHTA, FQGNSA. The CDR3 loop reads CASSSRTGGGNSPLHF. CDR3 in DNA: TGTGCCAGCAGCTCCCGGACAGGGGGCGGAAATTCACCCCTCCACTTT.

This CDR3 reads CASSNFQASVTYEQYF. Here the CDR3 DNA reads TGTGCCAGCAGCAACTTTCAGGCTTCGGTGACCTACGAGCAGTACTTC. The chain recombines TRBV7-9 with TRBJ2-7; D is ambiguous. The germline V gene encodes CDR1 SEHNR and CDR2 FQNEAQ (reference sequence). V lost 5 bases to trimming and J lost 2 bases, with 19 bases between them. There are 16 residues in the CDR3.

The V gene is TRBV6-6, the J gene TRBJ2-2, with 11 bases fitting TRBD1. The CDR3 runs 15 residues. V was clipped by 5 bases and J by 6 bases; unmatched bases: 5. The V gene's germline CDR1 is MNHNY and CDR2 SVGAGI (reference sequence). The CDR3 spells CASSQGQGVAGELFF. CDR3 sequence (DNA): TGTGCCAGCAGTCAGGGACAGGGGGTCGCCGGGGAGCTGTTTTTT.

Written as DNA, the CDR3 is TGTGCCAGCAGCTTGGGAGGGCAGCTTAACTATGGCTACACCTTC. Its protein product is CASSLGGQLNYGYTF. The chain is built from TRBV5-4 and TRBJ1-2; D unresolved. CDR1 is SGHNT and CDR2 is YYREEE in the germline V gene (reference sequence). This CDR3 has 15 residues. Between the trimmed V and J ends, which lost 0 bases and 1 base, there was a span of 10 bases.

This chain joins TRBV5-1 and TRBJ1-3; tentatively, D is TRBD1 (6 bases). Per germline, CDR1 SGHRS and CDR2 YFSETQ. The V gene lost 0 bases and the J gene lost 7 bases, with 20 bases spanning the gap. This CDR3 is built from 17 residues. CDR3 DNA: TGCGCCAGCAGCTTGGGACCCGCATGGGGGCCCTGGAACACCATATATTTT. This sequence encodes CASSLGPAWGPWNTIYF.

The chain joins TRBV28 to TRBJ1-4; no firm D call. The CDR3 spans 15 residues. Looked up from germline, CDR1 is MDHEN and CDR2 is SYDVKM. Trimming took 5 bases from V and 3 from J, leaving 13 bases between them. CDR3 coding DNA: TGTGCCAGCAGTCCCTCGGGTTTGGCTAATGAAAAACTGTTTTTT. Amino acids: CASSPSGLANEKLFF.

This chain's CDR3 is CASSFLSYAQNTEAFF. CDR3 nucleotide sequence: TGTGCCAGCAGTTTTCTCAGTTATGCCCAGAACACTGAAGCTTTCTTT. V and J are TRBV6-5 and TRBJ1-1; D is ambiguous. V gave up 4 bases and J gave up 1 base, with 16 bases separating them. There are 16 residues in the CDR3. Looked up from germline, CDR1 is MNHEY and CDR2 is SVGAGI.